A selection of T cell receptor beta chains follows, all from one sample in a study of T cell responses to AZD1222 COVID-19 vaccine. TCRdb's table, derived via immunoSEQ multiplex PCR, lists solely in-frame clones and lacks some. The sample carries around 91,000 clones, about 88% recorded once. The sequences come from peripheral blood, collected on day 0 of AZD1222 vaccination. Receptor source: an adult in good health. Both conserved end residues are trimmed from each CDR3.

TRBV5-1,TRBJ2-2,ASSPGTMNTGELF
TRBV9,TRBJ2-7,ASSVENGDEQY
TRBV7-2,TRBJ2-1,ASSPGQGYYNEQF
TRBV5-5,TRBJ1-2,ASSPIGGNQDYGYT
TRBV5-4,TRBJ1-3,ASRPGNSGNTIY
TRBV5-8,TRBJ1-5,ASLSLGAQH
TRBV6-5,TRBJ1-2,ASSYSTVPYGYT
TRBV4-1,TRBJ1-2,ASSHPAGDRELFLYGYT
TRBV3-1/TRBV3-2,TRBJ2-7,ASSQVLAGSSYEQY
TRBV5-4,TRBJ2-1,ASRFGTGAINEQF
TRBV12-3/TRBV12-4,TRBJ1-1,ASSAVQGAEAF
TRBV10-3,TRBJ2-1,AIREVAGGPYEQF
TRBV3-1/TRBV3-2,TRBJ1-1,ASSQARGVMNTEAF
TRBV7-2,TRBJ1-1,ASSLIEQLEAF
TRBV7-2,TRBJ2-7,ASSLHGFTYEQY
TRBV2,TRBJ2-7,ASHRSSYEQY
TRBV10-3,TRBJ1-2,AISEMSRGGGYGYT
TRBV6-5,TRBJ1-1,ASTSRQGAYTEAF
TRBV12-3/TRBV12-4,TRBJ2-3,AQSPPGADTQY
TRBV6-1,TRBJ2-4,ASSEGGGSGIQY
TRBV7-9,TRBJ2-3,ASSLEQSDTQY
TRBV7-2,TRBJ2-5,ASSGQGGSETQY
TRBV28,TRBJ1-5,ASRRTGLGQPQH
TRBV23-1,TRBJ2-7,ASSQEGISYEQY
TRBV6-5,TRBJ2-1,ASSYLGTSGTNEQF
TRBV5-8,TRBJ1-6,ASSLRTGHNSPLH
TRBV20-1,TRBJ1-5,SARNSGLQH
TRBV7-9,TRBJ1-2,ASSLAGEDGYT
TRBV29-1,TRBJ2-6,SATYSGANVLT
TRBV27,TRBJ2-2,ASSFWGTGELF
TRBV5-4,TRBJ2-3,ASSLRALADTQY
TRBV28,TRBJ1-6,ASSSGNNSPLH
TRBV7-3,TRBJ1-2,ASSLDINYGYT
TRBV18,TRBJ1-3,ASSSGQGSGNTIY
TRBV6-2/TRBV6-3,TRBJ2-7,ASSLPGTLIRYEQY
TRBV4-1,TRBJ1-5,ASSQTTGTGWIGNQPQH